One T cell receptor beta chain is described in this entry. It has no known antigen specificity. No clone much larger than this one lies a single base away; base qualities are absent. This specimen comes from a study of blood T cell repertoires in COVID-19 (dated by TCRdb to about 2020). Study-wide context: The collaborator samples originated in the United States, Italy and Spain and spanned the acute and convalescent phases of COVID-19. A freely available public database, intended as a resource for researchers studying the immune response to SARS-CoV-2, is where the repertoires were released. The samples were drawn from two sources: the first 160 participants of the ongoing ImmuneRACE study, and over 950 subjects contributed by 6 global collaborators. Where available, HLA class I and class II types were obtained from metadata supplied by the sample provider rather than from assay-based typing. Sample metadata almost always included a de-identified subject ID, COVID-19 status, age in years and sex. Deeply sampled blood TCRbeta repertoires from subjects exposed to, actively infected with, or recovered from COVID-19 were included in the dataset. The prospective study material was composed of cDNA or gDNA derived from T cells, B-cell-depleted T cells, or PBMCs. The research as a whole found: The amount of clinical and demographic metadata varied by source and participant and was provided uncurated.

The junction carries 15 bases between V and J, which are trimmed by 6 bases and 2 bases respectively. The CDR3 has 15 amino acids, counting the end cysteine and phenylalanine. Only the CDR3 DNA is retained, 45 bases long and in frame from the first base. According to the germline V gene, CDR1 reads MNHEY and CDR2 reads SVGAGI. Collaborating institutions collected whole blood in K2EDTA tubes following their own protocols. For TCRbeta analysis, collaborator samples were shipped as frozen whole blood, as isolated PBMCs, or as DNA extracted from either sample type. TCRbeta CDR3 regions were amplified from genomic DNA by means of the immunoSEQ Assay, a bias-controlled multiplex PCR. In the paper's pipeline: The number of nucleated cells in each sample was estimated by amplification of reference gene primers within the assay. To quantify the absolute abundance of each unique TCRbeta CDR3 rearrangement, sequence reads were collapsed and filtered. For each sample, productive Simpson clonality was calculated as the square root of Simpson's diversity index across productive rearrangements. Entries here come from immuneACCESS through TCRdb and include only in-frame sequences with V and J called. Some clones fail to appear in such tables; in the studies checked, an unresolved V gene covers under half of the shortfall, and the cause of the remainder is unknown. That table is the source of V, J and clone size, and D and trimming were worked out from the DNA. This sample lists about 97,000 clones; about 72% were detected once. Around 9.8% of the sample belongs to the ten largest clones.

The specimen sequenced was peripheral blood. Recombination connected TRBV6-5 to TRBJ2-3, and perhaps TRBD1 as D gene, on 6 matching bases. The receptor's source is a man aged 55 to 69 with active or convalescent COVID-19. The sequence in DNA is TGTGCCAGCAGACCCGGACAGAAGCCCACAGATACGCAGTATTTT. Translated, this gives CASRPGQKPTDTQYF.